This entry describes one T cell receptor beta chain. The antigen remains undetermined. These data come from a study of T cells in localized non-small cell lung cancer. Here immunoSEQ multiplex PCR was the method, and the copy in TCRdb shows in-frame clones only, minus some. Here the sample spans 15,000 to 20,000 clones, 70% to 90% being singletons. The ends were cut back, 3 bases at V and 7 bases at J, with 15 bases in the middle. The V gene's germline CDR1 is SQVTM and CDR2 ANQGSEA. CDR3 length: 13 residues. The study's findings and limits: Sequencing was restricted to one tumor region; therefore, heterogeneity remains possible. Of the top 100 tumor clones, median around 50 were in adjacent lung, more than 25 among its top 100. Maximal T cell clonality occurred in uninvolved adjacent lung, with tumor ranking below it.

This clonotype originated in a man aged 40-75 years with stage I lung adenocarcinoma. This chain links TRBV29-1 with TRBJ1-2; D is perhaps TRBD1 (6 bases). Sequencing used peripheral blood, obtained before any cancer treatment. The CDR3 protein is CSVEPTGFGGYTF. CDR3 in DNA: TGCAGCGTTGAGCCTACAGGGTTTGGTGGCTACACCTTC.